The next 28 T cell receptor beta chains were all read from a single sample in a study of CD8 T cells in ankylosing spondylitis. Study-level results: Typical of ankylosing spondylitis blood, it appeared, was a TCR beta motif of eight highly homologous variants.

Antigen specificity for these receptors is unknown. One entry per CDR3 protein results from TCRdb running MiXCR on the 5' RACE reads. The sample yields 500,000 or so distinct CDR3 sequences, roughly 5.3% seen once. Sequencing was carried out using blood, either unsorted or a sorted T cell fraction (not recorded which). These receptors originate from a male donor with ankylosing spondylitis.

There are many counts of this clonotype. The V call is TRBV18, the J call TRBJ2-3, with 8 bases lining up with TRBD1. The CDR3 totals 14 residues. Trimming removed 6 bases from V and 6 bases from J; junction bases left unmatched: 8. The germline V gene encodes CDR1 KGHSH and CDR2 LQKENI. The CDR3 is CASSPGQGMDTQYF. As DNA, the CDR3 is TGTGCCAGCTCCCCAGGACAGGGTATGGATACGCAGTATTTT.

V gene TRBV7-3 combines with J gene TRBJ2-1, with 14 bases fitting TRBD2. CDR1 and CDR2 from the germline V gene are SGHTA and FQGTGA. V lost 4 bases and J lost 7; bases outside the gene matches: 6. This CDR3 has 16 residues. The CDR3 bases are TGTGCCAGCAGCTACGCCGGGACTAGCGGGGGAAATGAGCAGTTCTTC. It specifies CASSYAGTSGGNEQFF.

This clonotype was seen at least ten times. V is TRBV9 and J is TRBJ2-2; D may be TRBD2 (6 bases). V was pared by 4 bases and J by 0 bases, with 13 bases between. CDR3 length: 16 amino acids. Per germline, CDR1 SGDLS and CDR2 YYNGEE. Written as DNA, the CDR3 is TGTGCCAGCAGCTTAAGGACTACTCCGAACACCGGGGAGCTGTTTTTT. Its protein product is CASSLRTTPNTGELFF. The variable domain in full, completed from reference TRBV9 and TRBJ2-2, reads DSGVTQTPKHLITATGQRVTLRCSPRSGDLSVYWYQQSLDQGLQFLIQYYNGEERAKGNILERFSAQQFPDLHSELNLSSLELGDSALYFCASSLRTTPNTGELFFGEGSRLTVL.

This clonotype was counted ten times or more. The V gene is TRBV5-1, the J gene TRBJ2-2, with TRBD1 matching over 9 bases. The CDR3 is 16 amino acids. J gave up 2 bases and V 4 bases, and 6 bases lay outside the gene matches. Germline V gives CDR1 SGHRS, CDR2 YFSETQ. The CDR3 nucleotides are TGCGCCAGCAGCCGGACAGGGGCCCCTAACACCGGGGAGCTGTTTTTT. Its translation: CASSRTGAPNTGELFF.

This clonotype was recorded a few times. This chain connects TRBV20-1 to TRBJ1-2; 11 bases map to TRBD1. Trimming cost V 7 bases and J 7 bases; bases outside gene matches: 8. The V gene's germline CDR1 is DFQATT and CDR2 SNEGSKA (reference sequence). The CDR3 spans 13 residues. CDR3 bases: TGCAGTGTCAGCCGGGGACAGGGGGGTGGCTACACCTTC. Translating gives CSVSRGQGGGYTF.

This clonotype has a count of ten or more. V usage is TRBV4-2 and J usage is TRBJ2-7; weak D call: TRBD2 (5 bases). The ends were cut back, 0 bases at V and 4 bases at J, with 10 bases in the middle. Germline values: CDR1 LGHNA, CDR2 YNFKEQ. CDR3 size: 14 residues. The CDR3 coding sequence is TGTGCCAGCAGCCAAGATCCGGGGTGGTACGAGCAGTACTTC. It encodes CASSQDPGWYEQYF.

This clonotype has a count of ten or more. The chain is built from TRBV10-3 and TRBJ2-5, with D possibly being TRBD2 (5 bases). This CDR3 spans 12 amino acids. V lost 8 bases and J 0 bases, leaving 7 bases between the germline ends. CDR1 and CDR2 (germline): ENHRY, SYGVKD. The CDR3 is CAIGGHQETQYF. For the CDR3, the DNA is TGTGCCATCGGCGGGCACCAAGAGACCCAGTACTTC.

V is TRBV18 and J is TRBJ2-1; TRBD2 is a possible D gene (6 bases). This CDR3 contains 15 residues. Per the germline V gene, CDR1 is KGHSH and CDR2 is LQKENI. V was shortened by 6 bases and J by 4 bases, with 16 bases between the two germline ends. Here the CDR3 reads CASSARLAPYNEQFF. The CDR3 DNA follows: TGTGCCAGCTCCGCCAGGCTAGCGCCTTACAATGAGCAGTTCTTC.

This clonotype has ten or more counts. This chain connects TRBV12-3 or TRBV12-4 to TRBJ1-2, with 7 bases fitting TRBD1. The J segment lost 8 bases and the V segment lost 2 bases, leaving 5 bases of the junction unmatched. CDR3 length: 13 residues. CDR3: CASSLRAGGGYTF. The CDR3 DNA reads TGTGCCAGCAGTTTAAGGGCAGGGGGAGGCTACACCTTC.

The count of this clonotype is one. The J gene is TRBJ1-2, the V gene TRBV6-5, with a possible D match to TRBD1 (5 bases). Trimming pared 4 bases from V and 8 bases from J, leaving 14 bases between. The germline V gene encodes CDR1 MNHEY and CDR2 SVGAGI. The CDR3 contains 13 residues. CDR3 amino acids: CASSWGLSRGYTF. Here the CDR3 DNA reads TGTGCCAGCAGTTGGGGACTTTCGAGGGGCTACACCTTC.

This clonotype was seen repeatedly, ten times or more. The chain carries TRBV7-2 and TRBJ1-2, with 10 bases identical to TRBD1. This CDR3 region has 16 residues. V dropped 4 bases and J dropped 3; count of bases not matched to a gene: 8. Germline values: CDR1 SGHTA, CDR2 FQGNSA. As DNA, the CDR3 is TGTGCCAGCAGCTGGGACTGGGACAGGGGTTACTATGGCTACACCTTC. Translation: CASSWDWDRGYYGYTF.

The sample holds many counts of this clonotype. DNA of the CDR3: TGTGCCAGCAGCTTCTGGAGGGGGAAGGATGGCTACACCTTC. Protein: CASSFWRGKDGYTF. The chain combines TRBV5-6 with TRBJ1-2; the D gene is possibly TRBD1 (6 bases). V dropped 2 bases and J dropped 6 bases, with 14 bases sitting between them. CDR3 length: 14 amino acids. Germline CDR1 SGHDT, CDR2 YYEEEE.

This clonotype was seen a handful of times. The genes are TRBV6-2 or TRBV6-3 and TRBJ2-7; TRBD1 matches 9 bases. The CDR3 length is 15 residues. Germline V gene lookup returns CDR1 MNHEY and CDR2 SVGEGT. Losses at the gene ends were 7 bases for V and 2 bases for J; bases not matched to a gene: 9. CDR3 sequence (DNA): TGTGCCAGCATCCAGTGGGGGACAGGGACCTACGAGCAGTACTTC. Protein: CASIQWGTGTYEQYF.

At least ten counts were recorded for this clonotype. CDR3: CASSVGTSGPYEQYF. CDR3 bases: TGTGCCAGCAGCGTTGGGACTAGCGGTCCCTACGAGCAGTACTTC. V is TRBV7-6 and J is TRBJ2-7, with 11 bases fitting TRBD2. Germline V CDR1 and CDR2: SGHVS, FNYEAQ. With V trimmed by 5 bases and J by 2 bases, 5 bases remained unmatched. This CDR3 is 15 amino acids long.

This clonotype was counted ten times or more. The CDR3 nucleotides read TGTGCTAGTGGTTTCGGGGGGAGCGAGCAGTACTTC. Protein: CASGFGGSEQYF. The chain recombines TRBV12-5 with TRBJ2-7; 7 nucleotides match TRBD2. Germline CDR1 reads LGHNT; CDR2 reads FRNRAP. The CDR3 covers 12 residues. The V segment lost 3 bases and the J segment 6 bases; nucleotides outside the gene matches: 2.

This clonotype was recorded at least ten times. CDR3 sequence: CASSLALNQPQHF. CDR3 DNA sequence: TGTGCCAGCAGCTTAGCGCTAAATCAGCCCCAGCATTTT. The chain couples TRBV7-9 to TRBJ1-5; D not resolved. Trimming pared 0 bases from V and 4 bases from J, leaving 4 bases between. The germline V gene has CDR1 SEHNR and CDR2 FQNEAQ (reference sequence). CDR3 length: 13 amino acids.

There are many counts of this clonotype. The chain is built from TRBV7-9 and TRBJ2-1, with no clear D. Trimming took 3 bases from V and 7 from J, leaving 19 bases between them. This CDR3 spans 16 amino acids. Germline V lookup: CDR1 SEHNR, CDR2 FQNEAQ (reference sequence). CDR3 sequence: CASSLVLRTVGNEQFF. CDR3 sequence (DNA): TGTGCCAGCAGCTTGGTCCTCCGAACAGTCGGGAATGAGCAGTTCTTC.

The table lists this clonotype with many counts. The chain combines TRBV12-3 or TRBV12-4 with TRBJ2-6, with D possibly being TRBD1 (5 bases). With 6 bases removed from V and 1 base from J, the gap between germline ends came to 7 bases. The CDR3 contains 14 residues. DNA for the CDR3: TGTGCCAGCAGAAGGGGATCTGGGGCCAACGTCCTGACTTTC. This translates into CASRRGSGANVLTF.

This clonotype was seen many times. The CDR3 nucleotides are TGCAGCGTTGCTAGCGGTTCCTACGAGCAGTACTTC. Amino acid sequence: CSVASGSYEQYF. The chain uses TRBV29-1 and TRBJ2-7, with 7 bases matching TRBD2. Germline CDR1 and CDR2: SQVTM and ANQGSEA. J lost 1 base, V lost 4 bases, and 1 base had no gene match. The CDR3 has 12 residues.

At least ten counts were recorded for this clonotype. The CDR3 bases are TGCGCCAGCAGCTACGATAGAGGCGAGCAGTACTTC. Translating it yields CASSYDRGEQYF. The chain links TRBV5-1 to TRBJ2-7; D unclear. The CDR3 runs 12 residues. V shed 3 bases and J shed 6 bases, with 10 bases lying between them. From germline, CDR1 is SGHRS and CDR2 YFSETQ.

This clonotype showed up many times. The genes are TRBV20-1 and TRBJ2-3, with D hard to call. V was shortened by 1 base and J by 4 bases, with 21 bases between the two germline ends. Germline loops: CDR1 DFQATT, CDR2 SNEGSKA (reference sequence). The CDR3 sequence is 17 residues long. CDR3 DNA: TGCAGTGCTAGAGGTCAGAAAACGAGAAGTATAGCAGATACGCAGTATTTT. Translated, it gives CSARGQKTRSIADTQYF.

This clonotype was detected ten times or more. The genes are TRBV7-2 and TRBJ2-2; unclear D gene. This CDR3 has 14 amino acids. Germline V CDR1 and CDR2: SGHTA, FQGNSA. Trimming removed 5 bases from V and 7 bases from J, with 14 bases in between. Here the CDR3 DNA reads TGTGCCAGCAGCGTCCAGAAATTAGGCGGGGAGCTGTTTTTT. Translating gives CASSVQKLGGELFF. Together with reference TRBV7-2 and TRBJ2-2, the CDR3 gives the full variable domain: GAGVSQSPSNKVTEKGKDVELRCDPISGHTALYWYRQSLGQGLEFLIYFQGNSAPDKSGLPSDRFSAERTGGSVSTLTIQRTQQEDSAVYLCASSVQKLGGELFFGEGSRLTVL.

The table lists this clonotype with many counts. The chain uses TRBV29-1 and TRBJ2-5; TRBD1 matches at 10 bases. The CDR3 sequence is 13 residues long. Unmatched junction bases numbered 6, after V lost 7 bases and J lost 4 bases. Germline loops: CDR1 SQVTM, CDR2 ANQGSEA. The CDR3 DNA reads TGCAGCGCCGAGGGGACAGGGGTAGAGACCCAGTACTTC. This gives the protein CSAEGTGVETQYF.

There are a few counts of this clonotype. The genes are TRBV6-5 and TRBJ2-6, with D maybe TRBD1 (5 bases). Germline V gives CDR1 MNHEY, CDR2 SVGAGI. This CDR3 is built from 17 residues. Trimming removed 0 bases from V and 0 bases from J, with 9 bases in between. The CDR3 DNA follows: TGTGCCAGCAGTTACTCGAGACAGATCTCTGGGGCCAACGTCCTGACTTTC. It specifies CASSYSRQISGANVLTF.

This clonotype was observed at least ten times. The rearrangement links TRBV6-1 to TRBJ2-6; 9 bases line up with TRBD1. After removal of 6 bases from V and 2 bases from J, the junction contained 2 bases not matched to a gene. Per the germline V gene, CDR1 is MNHNS and CDR2 is SASEGT. The CDR3 contains 15 residues. The CDR3 sequence: CASRDRGAGANVLTF. In DNA, the CDR3 is TGTGCCAGCAGGGACAGGGGCGCTGGGGCCAACGTCCTGACTTTC.

This clonotype has ten or more counts. The gene calls are TRBV6-1 and TRBJ2-7, with 11 bases identical to TRBD2. The length of the CDR3 is 14 residues. V was pared by 6 bases and J by 2 bases, with 3 bases of the junction left unmatched. The germline V gene has CDR1 MNHNS and CDR2 SASEGT. The DNA of the CDR3 is TGTGCCAGCAGCCGACTAGCGGGGACCTACGAGCAGTACTTC. The encoded protein is CASSRLAGTYEQYF.

This clonotype was detected a few times. The V call is TRBV20-1, the J call TRBJ1-1, with TRBD1 identical over 7 bases. Germline CDR1 and CDR2: DFQATT and SNEGSKA (reference sequence). With 3 bases clipped from V and 1 base from J, the junction kept 11 bases outside the gene matches. The CDR3 has 16 residues. CDR3 bases: TGCAGTGCTAGTCGAGTCCCCCGGGACAGGAACACTGAAGCTTTCTTT. Protein: CSASRVPRDRNTEAFF.

This clonotype was recorded at least ten times. The genes are TRBV5-1 and TRBJ2-1; 11 bases match TRBD2. The length of the CDR3 is 15 residues. The germline CDR1 and CDR2 sequences are SGHRS and YFSETQ. J lost 4 bases, V lost 3 bases, and 3 bases had no gene match. This CDR3 reads CASSYIAGGYNEQFF. CDR3 DNA sequence: TGCGCCAGCAGCTACATAGCGGGAGGGTACAATGAGCAGTTCTTC.